This entry features one T cell receptor beta chain sequence. Patients were newly diagnosed with stage II-IVA oral cavity squamous cell carcinoma without prior systemic or radiation treatment. Cohort: HPV-negative, locally advanced oral cavity squamous cell carcinoma patients. This sample was taken from a study of neoadjuvant anti-PD-1 for oral cavity cancer. Profiling relied on immunoSEQ multiplex PCR, and the TCRdb table lists in-frame clones only, not all of them. Among about 72,000 clones listed, around 88% were seen once. Trimming took 5 bases from V and 7 from J; bases not matched to a gene: 9. The CDR3 runs to 14 residues. In germline, CDR1 is LNHDA, CDR2 SQIVND (reference sequence).

The starting material was PBMCs, obtained before nivolumab (anti-PD-1) treatment. The clonotype was recovered from a person between 40 and 85 years old with oral cavity squamous cell carcinoma. This chain connects TRBV19 to TRBJ2-5, with 8 bases fitting TRBD1. The CDR3 DNA is TGTGCCAGTAGTGTCGACAGGGGAAAAGGGACCCAGTACTTC. Translation: CASSVDRGKGTQYF.